This T cell receptor (beta chain) was profiled in a study of blood T cell repertoires in COVID-19. CDR1 is KGHSH and CDR2 is LQKENI in the germline V gene. The CDR3 length is 13 residues. V was clipped by 2 bases and J by 7 bases, with 9 bases between them. Method: immunoSEQ multiplex PCR; TCRdb's copy keeps in-frame clones and lacks some. Here the sample spans 120,000 to 150,000 clones, roughly four fifths being singletons. Specimen: PBMCs or T cells enriched from blood (not recorded which). The chain employs TRBV18 and TRBJ1-5, with unresolved D. The source is a young woman who had been exposed to COVID-19. The CDR3 protein is CASSPEGLQPQHF. The CDR3 DNA reads TGTGCCAGCTCACCAGAGGGCCTCCAGCCCCAGCATTTT.